The sequence of this T cell receptor (beta chain) was determined in a study of T cells expressing NK-cell markers. This CDR3 is built from 13 residues. With the 5' RACE reads reprocessed, TCRdb shows one record per CDR3 protein and no DNA. With about 550,000 distinct CDR3 sequences in the sample, the ten largest clones hold approximately 4%. The sequence was obtained from a man between 18 and 35 years old in good health. Input material: blood T cells: a sorted CD56 or NKG2C T cell subset, CD4+ or CD8+ T cells, or bulk PBMC T cells (not recorded which). This chain links TRBV12-3 or TRBV12-4 with TRBJ2-5; no DNA is available, so the TRBD1 call from TCRdb remains unchecked. The CDR3: CASRERTQETQYF.